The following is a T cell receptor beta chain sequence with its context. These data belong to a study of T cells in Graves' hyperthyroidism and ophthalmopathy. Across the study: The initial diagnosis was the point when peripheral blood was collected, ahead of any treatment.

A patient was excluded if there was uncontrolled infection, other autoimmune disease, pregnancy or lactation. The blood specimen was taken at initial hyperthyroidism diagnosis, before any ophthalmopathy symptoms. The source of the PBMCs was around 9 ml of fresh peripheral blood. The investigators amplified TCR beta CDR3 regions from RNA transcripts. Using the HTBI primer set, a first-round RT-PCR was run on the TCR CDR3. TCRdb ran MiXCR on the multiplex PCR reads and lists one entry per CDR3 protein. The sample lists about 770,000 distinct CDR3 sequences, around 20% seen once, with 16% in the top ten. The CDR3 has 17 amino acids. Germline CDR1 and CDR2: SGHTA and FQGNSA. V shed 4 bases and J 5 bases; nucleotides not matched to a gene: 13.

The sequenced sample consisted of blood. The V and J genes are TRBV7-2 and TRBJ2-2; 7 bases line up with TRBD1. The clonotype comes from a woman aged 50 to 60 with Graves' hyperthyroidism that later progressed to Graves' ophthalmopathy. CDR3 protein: CASSSTTGAVGTGELFF. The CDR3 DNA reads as TGTGCCAGCAGCTCAACCACAGGGGCGGTGGGTACCGGGGAGCTGTTTTTT.